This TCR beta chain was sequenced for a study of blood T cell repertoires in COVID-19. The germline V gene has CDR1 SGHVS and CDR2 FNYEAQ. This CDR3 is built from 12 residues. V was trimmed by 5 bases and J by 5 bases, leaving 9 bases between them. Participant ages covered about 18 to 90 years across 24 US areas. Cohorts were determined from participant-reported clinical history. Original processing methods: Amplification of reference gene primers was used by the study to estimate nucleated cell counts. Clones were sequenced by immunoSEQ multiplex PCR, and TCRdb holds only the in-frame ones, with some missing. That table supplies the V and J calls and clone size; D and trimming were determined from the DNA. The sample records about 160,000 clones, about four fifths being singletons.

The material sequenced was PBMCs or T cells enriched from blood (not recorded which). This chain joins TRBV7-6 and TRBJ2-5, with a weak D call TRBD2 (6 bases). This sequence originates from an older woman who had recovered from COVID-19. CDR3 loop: CASSARGETQYF. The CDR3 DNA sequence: TGTGCCAGCAGCGCCCGGGGGGAGACCCAGTACTTC. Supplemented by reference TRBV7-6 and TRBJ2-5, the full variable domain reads GAGVSQSPRYKVTKRGQDVALRCDPISGHVSLYWYRQALGQGPEFLTYFNYEAQQDKSGLPNDRFSAERPEGSISTLTIQRTEQRDSAMYRCASSARGETQYFGPGTRLLVL.